Listed here are 14 T cell receptor beta chains from one sample, sequenced in a study of cytomegalovirus exposure and HLA in healthy donors. Libraries were prepared by immunoSEQ multiplex PCR; TCRdb keeps only in-frame clonotypes and omits some of them. The sample shows tens of thousands of clones, about 96% of them seen only once. The sequenced sample was PBMCs. The source is a young man in good health and CMV-seronegative.

This sequence joins TRBV4-2 and TRBJ1-1; D is unresolved. The CDR3 is 16 residues long. The V end lost 0 bases, the J end lost 4 bases, and 15 bases lay between the germline ends. Germline V lookup: CDR1 LGHNA, CDR2 YNFKEQ. CDR3 region: CASSQDLYDGLTEAFF. The CDR3 nucleotides are TGTGCCAGCAGCCAAGATCTATATGACGGACTCACTGAAGCTTTCTTT.

The chain recombines TRBV7-9 with TRBJ2-2; D ambiguous. V lost 6 bases and J 7 bases, leaving 9 bases between the germline ends. Per the germline V gene, CDR1 is SEHNR and CDR2 is FQNEAQ (reference sequence). This CDR3 has 12 residues. The CDR3 loop reads CASRETGGELFF. In DNA, the CDR3 is TGTGCCAGCAGGGAGACCGGCGGGGAGCTGTTTTTT.

The chain employs TRBV14 and TRBJ2-5; 8 bases agree with TRBD1. The germline gives CDR1 SGHDN, CDR2 FVKESK. This CDR3 spans 14 amino acids. V dropped 4 bases and J dropped 4; count of bases not matched to a gene: 5. This CDR3 reads CASSLGQGVETQYF. DNA of the CDR3: TGTGCCAGCAGCCTTGGACAGGGAGTAGAGACCCAGTACTTC.

The V gene is TRBV10-3, the J gene TRBJ2-1, with 9 nucleotides matching TRBD2. The trim removed 5 bases at V and 3 bases at J, leaving 8 bases unmatched. The germline V gene has CDR1 ENHRY and CDR2 SYGVKD. This CDR3 comprises 16 residues. The CDR3 loop is CAISSRTSENYNEQFF. Here the CDR3 DNA reads TGTGCCATCAGTTCCCGGACTAGCGAAAACTACAATGAGCAGTTCTTC.

This clone was recorded only once. In the same sample, other DNA sequences code for this CDR3. Here the CDR3 reads CASSIGQTNTEAFF. CDR3 nucleotides: TGTGCCAGTAGTATAGGACAGACTAACACTGAAGCTTTCTTT. The chain joins TRBV19 to TRBJ1-1; the D gene is possibly TRBD1 (5 bases). CDR3 size: 14 residues. V lost 1 base and J lost 2, with 8 bases in between. Germline V gene lookup returns CDR1 LNHDA and CDR2 SQIVND (reference sequence).

The chain uses TRBV4-1 and TRBJ1-5, with a weak D call TRBD1 (5 bases). V lost 4 bases, J lost 8 bases, and 18 bases lay in between. The CDR3 is 15 residues long. Germline values: CDR1 MGHRA, CDR2 YSYEKL. This chain's CDR3 is CASSPLGVSSEPQHF. The CDR3 nucleotides read TGCGCCAGCAGCCCGTTAGGGGTGTCTTCAGAGCCCCAGCATTTT.

The chain employs TRBV4-1 and TRBJ2-2; the D gene is possibly TRBD1 (5 bases). The CDR3 covers 19 residues. Germline V gene sequence: CDR1 MGHRA, CDR2 YSYEKL. V was pared by 3 bases and J by 0 bases, with 20 bases between. This CDR3 reads CASSQRWTQPDANTGELFF. Here the CDR3 DNA reads TGCGCCAGCAGCCAGCGCTGGACACAGCCCGACGCGAACACCGGGGAGCTGTTTTTT.

V and J are TRBV27 and TRBJ2-2; 10 bases are shared with TRBD2. From germline, CDR1 is MNHEY and CDR2 SMNVEV (reference sequence). V trimming: 2 bases; J trimming: 4 bases; junction bases outside the gene matches: 4. This CDR3 has 16 residues. CDR3 sequence (DNA): TGTGCCAGCAGTTTAATCCTAGCGGGAGCCACCGGGGAGCTGTTTTTT. This sequence encodes CASSLILAGATGELFF.

The rearrangement links TRBV28 to TRBJ2-7, with D perhaps matching TRBD2 (5 bases). Trimming left V 2 bases short and J 3 bases short, with 14 bases between. The germline CDR1 and CDR2 sequences are MDHEN and SYDVKM. This CDR3 has 15 amino acids. The CDR3 DNA is TGTGCCAGCAGTTTACCCCCTGGAGGAGTCTACGAGCAGTACTTC. As protein: CASSLPPGGVYEQYF.

This clone was counted a single time. This chain joins TRBV6-6 and TRBJ2-5; 7 bases fit TRBD2. Germline CDR1 reads MNHNY; CDR2 reads SVGAGI (reference sequence). The CDR3 consists of 15 residues. Trimming at V came to 5 bases and at J to 5 bases, leaving 11 bases not matched to a gene. The CDR3 region is CASSPLAEDLETQYF. The CDR3 nucleotides are TGTGCCAGCAGTCCCCTAGCGGAAGATCTGGAGACCCAGTACTTC.

The V call is TRBV7-2, the J call TRBJ2-2; 10 nucleotides align to TRBD2. The trim removed 2 bases at V and 7 bases at J, leaving 7 bases unmatched. Germline V gene lookup returns CDR1 SGHTA and CDR2 FQGNSA. The CDR3 loop spans 16 amino acids. CDR3 loop: CASSLIQLAGVGELFF. CDR3 DNA: TGTGCCAGCAGCTTAATTCAGCTAGCGGGAGTCGGGGAGCTGTTTTTT.

CDR3: CASSQGDFLREEFF. DNA for the CDR3: TGCGCCAGCAGCCAGGGGGACTTCTTGCGGGAGGAGTTCTTC. The chain links TRBV5-1 to TRBJ2-1; tentative D call: TRBD2 (8 bases). The CDR3 runs to 14 residues. V was clipped by 4 bases and J by 14 bases, with 22 bases between them. Germline CDR1 and CDR2: SGHRS and YFSETQ.

V is TRBV29-1 and J is TRBJ2-7; 8 nucleotides line up with TRBD1. J was trimmed by 7 bases and V by 7 bases; bases with no gene match: 9. CDR1 SQVTM and CDR2 ANQGSEA come from the germline V gene. This CDR3 region has 12 residues. CDR3 nucleotide sequence: TGCAGCGCCGGGACAGGCTCGTTAGAGCAGTACTTC. Translating gives CSAGTGSLEQYF.

The V call is TRBV4-1, the J call TRBJ2-2, with D possibly matching TRBD2 (6 bases). Trimming took 2 bases from V and 6 from J, leaving 13 bases between them. This CDR3 spans 15 amino acids. Germline V gene data show CDR1 as MGHRA and CDR2 as YSYEKL. The chain's CDR3 is CASSQPPGLSGELFF. As DNA, the CDR3 is TGCGCCAGCAGCCAACCCCCGGGACTTTCCGGGGAGCTGTTTTTT.